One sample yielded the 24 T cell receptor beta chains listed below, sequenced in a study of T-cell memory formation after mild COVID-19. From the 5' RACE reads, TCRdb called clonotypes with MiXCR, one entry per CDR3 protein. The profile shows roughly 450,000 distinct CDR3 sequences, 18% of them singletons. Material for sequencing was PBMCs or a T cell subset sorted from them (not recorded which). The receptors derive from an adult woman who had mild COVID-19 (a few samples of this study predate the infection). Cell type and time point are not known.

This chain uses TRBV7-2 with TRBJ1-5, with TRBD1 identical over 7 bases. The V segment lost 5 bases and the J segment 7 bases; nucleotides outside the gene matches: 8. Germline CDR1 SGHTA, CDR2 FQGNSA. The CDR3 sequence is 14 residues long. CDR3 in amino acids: CASSLRQGGQPQHF. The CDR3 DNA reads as TGTGCCAGCAGCCTTCGACAGGGTGGACAGCCCCAGCATTTT.

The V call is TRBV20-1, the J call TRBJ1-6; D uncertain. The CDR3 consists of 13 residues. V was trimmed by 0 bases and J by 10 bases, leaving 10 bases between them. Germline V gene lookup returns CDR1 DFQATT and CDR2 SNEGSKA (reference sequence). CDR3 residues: CSARERPNSPLHF. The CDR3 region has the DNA TGCAGTGCTAGAGAGCGACCAAACTCACCCCTCCACTTT.

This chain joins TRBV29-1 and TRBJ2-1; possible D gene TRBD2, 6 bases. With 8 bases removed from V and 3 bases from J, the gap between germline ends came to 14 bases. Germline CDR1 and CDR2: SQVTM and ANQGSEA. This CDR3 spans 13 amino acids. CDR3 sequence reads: CSLGLAYYNEQFF. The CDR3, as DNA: TGCAGCTTGGGACTGGCATACTACAATGAGCAGTTCTTC.

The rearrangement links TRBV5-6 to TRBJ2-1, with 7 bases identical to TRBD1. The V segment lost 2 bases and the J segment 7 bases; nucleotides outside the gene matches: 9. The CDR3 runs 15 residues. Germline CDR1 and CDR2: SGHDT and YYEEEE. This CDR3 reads CASSFRDSRGNEQFF. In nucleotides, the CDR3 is TGTGCCAGCAGCTTCCGGGACAGCAGGGGAAATGAGCAGTTCTTC.

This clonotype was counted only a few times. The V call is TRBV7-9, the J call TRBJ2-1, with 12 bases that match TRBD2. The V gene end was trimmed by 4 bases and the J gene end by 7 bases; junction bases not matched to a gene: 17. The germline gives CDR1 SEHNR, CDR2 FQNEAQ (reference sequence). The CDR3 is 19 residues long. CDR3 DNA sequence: TGTGCCAGCAGCTCCATTCGGGGGGCTAGCGGGAGGGCCAGTAATGAGCAGTTCTTC. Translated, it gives CASSSIRGASGRASNEQFF.

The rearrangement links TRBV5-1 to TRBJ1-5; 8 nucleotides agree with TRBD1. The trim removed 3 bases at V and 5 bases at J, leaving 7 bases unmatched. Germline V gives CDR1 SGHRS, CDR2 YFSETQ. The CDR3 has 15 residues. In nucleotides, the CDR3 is TGCGCCAGCAGCTGGTCAGGGGGCCCGGATCAGCCCCAGCATTTT. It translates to CASSWSGGPDQPQHF.

This CDR3 reads CASTTSGGAFETQYF. DNA of the CDR3: TGTGCCAGCACCACTAGCGGGGGGGCGTTTGAGACCCAGTACTTC. This chain uses TRBV6-5 with TRBJ2-5, with TRBD2 matching over 13 bases. There are 15 residues in the CDR3. The germline V gene encodes CDR1 MNHEY and CDR2 SVGAGI. The trim removed 7 bases at V and 5 bases at J, leaving 7 bases unmatched.

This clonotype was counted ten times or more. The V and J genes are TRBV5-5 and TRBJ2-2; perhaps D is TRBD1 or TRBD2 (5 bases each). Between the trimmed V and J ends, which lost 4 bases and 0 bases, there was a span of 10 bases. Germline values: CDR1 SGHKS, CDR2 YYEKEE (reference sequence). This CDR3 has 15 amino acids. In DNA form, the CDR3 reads TGTGCCAGCAGCGGGACCGGGACGAACACCGGGGAGCTGTTTTTT. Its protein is CASSGTGTNTGELFF. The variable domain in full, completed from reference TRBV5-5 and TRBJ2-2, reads DAGVTQSPTHLIKTRGQQVTLRCSPISGHKSVSWYQQVLGQGPQFIFQYYEKEERGRGNFPDRFSARQFPNYSSELNVNALLLGDSALYLCASSGTGTNTGELFFGEGSRLTVL.

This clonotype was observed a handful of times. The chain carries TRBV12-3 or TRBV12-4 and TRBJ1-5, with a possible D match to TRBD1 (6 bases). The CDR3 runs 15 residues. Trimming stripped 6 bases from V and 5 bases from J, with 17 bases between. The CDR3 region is CASSPGAQIDQPQHF. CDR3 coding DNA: TGTGCCAGCAGCCCAGGGGCACAGATTGATCAGCCCCAGCATTTT.

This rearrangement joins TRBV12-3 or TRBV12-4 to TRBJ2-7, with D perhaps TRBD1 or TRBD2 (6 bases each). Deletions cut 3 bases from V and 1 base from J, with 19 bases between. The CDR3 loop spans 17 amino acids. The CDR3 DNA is TGTGCCAGCAGTTTTGATCTAGGTGGGGGGCGGTCCTACGAGCAGTACTTC. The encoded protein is CASSFDLGGGRSYEQYF.

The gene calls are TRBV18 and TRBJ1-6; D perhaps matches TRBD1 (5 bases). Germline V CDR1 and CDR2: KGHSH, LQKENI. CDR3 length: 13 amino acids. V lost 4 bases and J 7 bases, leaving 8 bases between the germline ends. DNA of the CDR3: TGTGCCAGCTCACAGGGGAGGAATTCACCCCTCCACTTT. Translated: CASSQGRNSPLHF.

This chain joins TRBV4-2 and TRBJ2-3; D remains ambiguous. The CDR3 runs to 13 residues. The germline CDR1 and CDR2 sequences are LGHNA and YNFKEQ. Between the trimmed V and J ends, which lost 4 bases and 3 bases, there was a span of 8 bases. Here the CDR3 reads CASSPTATDTQYF. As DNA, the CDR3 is TGTGCCAGCAGCCCGACTGCTACAGATACGCAGTATTTT.

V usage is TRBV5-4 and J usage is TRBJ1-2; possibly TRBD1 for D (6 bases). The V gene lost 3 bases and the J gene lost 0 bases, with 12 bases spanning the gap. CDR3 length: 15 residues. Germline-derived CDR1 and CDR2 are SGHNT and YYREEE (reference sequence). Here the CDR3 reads CASSWGDISNYGYTF. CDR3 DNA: TGTGCCAGCAGCTGGGGGGACATTTCTAACTATGGCTACACCTTC.

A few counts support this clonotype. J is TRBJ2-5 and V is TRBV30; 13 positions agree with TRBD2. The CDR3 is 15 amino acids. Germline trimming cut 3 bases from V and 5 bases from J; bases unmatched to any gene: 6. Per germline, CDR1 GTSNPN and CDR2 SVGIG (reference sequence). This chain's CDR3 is CAWSSSGLAGETQYF. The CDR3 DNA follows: TGTGCCTGGAGCAGTTCGGGACTAGCGGGGGAGACCCAGTACTTC.

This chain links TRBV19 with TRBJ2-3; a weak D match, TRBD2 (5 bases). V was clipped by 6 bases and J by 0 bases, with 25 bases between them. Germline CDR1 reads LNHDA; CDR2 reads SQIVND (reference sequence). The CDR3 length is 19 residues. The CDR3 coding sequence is TGTGCCAGTAGGAGGGCTGGGCTAGCAGCAGACCAAAGCACAGATACGCAGTATTTT. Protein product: CASRRAGLAADQSTDTQYF.

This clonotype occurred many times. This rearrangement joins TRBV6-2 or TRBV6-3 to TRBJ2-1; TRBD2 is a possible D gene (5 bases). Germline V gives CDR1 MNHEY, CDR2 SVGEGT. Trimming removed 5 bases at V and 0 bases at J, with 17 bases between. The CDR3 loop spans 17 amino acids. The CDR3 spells CASSRYRAVPSYNEQFF. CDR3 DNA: TGTGCCAGCAGTCGCTACCGAGCGGTCCCCTCCTACAATGAGCAGTTCTTC.

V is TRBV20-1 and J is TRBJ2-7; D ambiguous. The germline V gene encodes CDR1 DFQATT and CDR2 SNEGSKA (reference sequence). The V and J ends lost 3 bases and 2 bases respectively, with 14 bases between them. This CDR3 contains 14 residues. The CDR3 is CSASGPRQPYEQYF. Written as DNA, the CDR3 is TGCAGTGCTAGTGGTCCCCGTCAGCCCTACGAGCAGTACTTC.

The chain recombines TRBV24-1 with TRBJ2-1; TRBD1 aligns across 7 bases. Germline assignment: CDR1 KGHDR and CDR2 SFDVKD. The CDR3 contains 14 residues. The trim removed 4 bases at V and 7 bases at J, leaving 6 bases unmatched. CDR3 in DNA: TGTGCCACCAGTGAGAGGGGGCATTGGAATGAGCAGTTCTTC. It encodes CATSERGHWNEQFF.

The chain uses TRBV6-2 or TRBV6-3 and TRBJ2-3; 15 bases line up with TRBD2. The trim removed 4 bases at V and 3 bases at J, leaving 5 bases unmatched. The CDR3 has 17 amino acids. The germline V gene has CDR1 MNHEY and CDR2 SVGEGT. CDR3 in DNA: TGTGCCAGCAGTTGGACTAGCGGGAGGGCCGGGACAGATACGCAGTATTTT. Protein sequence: CASSWTSGRAGTDTQYF.

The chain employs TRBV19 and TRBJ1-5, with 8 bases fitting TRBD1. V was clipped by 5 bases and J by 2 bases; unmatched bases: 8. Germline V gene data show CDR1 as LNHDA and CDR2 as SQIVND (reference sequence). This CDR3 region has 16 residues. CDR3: CASSFGQGTGNQPQHF. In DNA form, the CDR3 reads TGTGCCAGTAGTTTCGGACAGGGTACCGGCAATCAGCCCCAGCATTTT.

The CDR3 loop is CASSTTGADSYEQYF. The DNA of the CDR3 is TGTGCCAGTAGTACGACAGGGGCCGACTCCTACGAGCAGTACTTC. This chain links TRBV19 with TRBJ2-7, with TRBD1 matching over 8 bases. The germline gives CDR1 LNHDA, CDR2 SQIVND (reference sequence). The V gene end was trimmed by 4 bases and the J gene end by 0 bases; junction bases not matched to a gene: 5. The CDR3 sequence is 15 residues long.

Here the CDR3 reads CASSAPGRSGYEQYF. The CDR3 DNA reads TGTGCCAGTAGTGCCCCAGGGAGGTCGGGGTACGAGCAGTACTTC. V usage is TRBV19 and J usage is TRBJ2-7; D might be TRBD2 (6 bases). V lost 5 bases and J lost 4, with 18 bases in between. This CDR3 comprises 15 residues. Germline V gene data show CDR1 as LNHDA and CDR2 as SQIVND (reference sequence).

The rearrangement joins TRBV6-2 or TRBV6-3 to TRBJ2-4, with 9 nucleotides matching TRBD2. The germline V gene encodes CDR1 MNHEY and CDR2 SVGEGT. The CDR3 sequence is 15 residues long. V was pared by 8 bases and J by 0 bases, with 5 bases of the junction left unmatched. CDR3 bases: TGTGCCAGCCATAGCGGGGGTCGAGCCAAAAACATTCAGTACTTC. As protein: CASHSGGRAKNIQYF.

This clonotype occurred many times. Written as DNA, the CDR3 is TGCAGTGCTAGCTCCTACAATGAGCAGTTCTTC. The encoded protein is CSASSYNEQFF. The chain carries TRBV20-1 and TRBJ2-1; no definite D call. CDR1 is DFQATT and CDR2 is SNEGSKA in the germline V gene (reference sequence). The CDR3 spans 11 residues. V dropped 3 bases and J dropped 0 bases, with 0 bases sitting between them.